A single sample is the source of the 4 T cell receptor beta chains below, sequenced in a study of cytomegalovirus exposure and HLA in healthy donors. Assay used: immunoSEQ multiplex PCR; TCRdb lists only in-frame clones, some missing. In the table there are fewer than 150,000 clones, about nine tenths of which are singletons. The specimen was PBMCs. The origin of the receptors is a man younger than 30 in good health and CMV-seronegative.

The chain recombines TRBV28 with TRBJ2-3, with D possibly matching TRBD1 (5 bases). V shed 2 bases and J shed 7 bases, with 19 bases lying between them. This CDR3 is 16 amino acids long. Germline V gene lookup returns CDR1 MDHEN and CDR2 SYDVKM. CDR3 sequence (DNA): TGTGCCAGCAGTTTAAGTTTAGGGGCAGGGCGGCATACGCAGTATTTT. This translates into CASSLSLGAGRHTQYF.

The chain links TRBV11-2 to TRBJ2-4, with a tentative D call TRBD1 (5 bases). The CDR3 runs to 18 residues. Germline V gene data show CDR1 as SGHAT and CDR2 as FQNNGV. The V gene lost 5 bases and the J gene lost 1 base, with 21 bases spanning the gap. The CDR3 reads CASSPMGYRLQAKNIQYF. The CDR3, as DNA: TGTGCCAGCAGCCCTATGGGATACAGGTTACAGGCCAAAAACATTCAGTACTTC. The whole variable domain, filled in from reference TRBV11-2 and TRBJ2-4, reads EAGVAQSPRYKIIEKRQSVAFWCNPISGHATLYWYQQILGQGPKLLIQFQNNGVVDDSQLPKDRFSAERLKGVDSTLKIQPAKLEDSAVYLCASSPMGYRLQAKNIQYFGAGTRLSVL.

The CDR3 coding sequence is TGTGCCACCAGCATTCAGACATTAATCAATGAGCAGTTCTTC. Translation gives CATSIQTLINEQFF. The gene calls are TRBV15 and TRBJ2-1; D not certain. Germline CDR1 and CDR2: LNHNV and YYDKDF (reference sequence). Trimming removed 4 bases from V and 6 bases from J, with 13 bases in between. CDR3 length: 14 residues. Combining the CDR3 with reference TRBV15 and TRBJ2-1 gives the whole variable domain DAMVIQNPRYQVTQFGKPVTLSCSQTLNHNVMYWYQQKSSQAPKLLFHYYDKDFNNEADTPDNFQSRRPNTSFCFLDIRSPGLGDTAMYLCATSIQTLINEQFFGPGTRLTVL.

The V and J genes are TRBV6-5 and TRBJ1-6; D unclear. The V and J ends lost 2 bases and 7 bases respectively, with 12 bases between them. Looked up from germline, CDR1 is MNHEY and CDR2 is SVGAGI. This CDR3 comprises 15 residues. The CDR3 sequence is CASSYTRENNSPLHF. The CDR3 DNA sequence: TGTGCCAGCAGTTACACCCGGGAGAACAATTCACCCCTCCACTTT.